This T cell receptor (beta chain) was found in a study of shared clonotypes between healthy human individuals. This clone has only one observation. Per germline, CDR1 SGHVS and CDR2 FNYEAQ. Unmatched junction bases numbered 14, after V lost 3 bases and J lost 7 bases. The CDR3 is 16 amino acids. Naivety among CD8 cells was defined by CD45RO negativity and positive CCR7 selection, thereby excluding terminally differentiated effector memory CD45RA+ cells. Those who donated were healthy HIV-negative adults, with no recent acute infections or vaccinations reported. Here immunoSEQ multiplex PCR was the method, and the copy in TCRdb shows in-frame clones only, minus some. The table has some 630,000 clones, around 96% seen once.

Sequenced sample: naive CD8+ T cells sorted from blood. The chain uses TRBV7-6 and TRBJ1-2, with 7 nucleotides matching TRBD1. This TCR was sampled from a woman in her 30s in good health. This CDR3 is CASSLLTGTDILGYTF. CDR3 in DNA: TGTGCCAGCAGCTTGTTAACCGGGACAGATATTCTTGGCTACACCTTC.